This TCR beta chain stems from a study of T-cell reconstitution after alpha-beta-depleted transplantation in children. A library of TCRbeta sequences, prepared with unique molecular identifiers, was generated. A single record per CDR3 protein comes from TCRdb applying MiXCR to the PCR reads. The sample shows about 1,000,000 distinct CDR3 sequences, less than 30% of them seen only once. CDR3 length: 14 residues. Germline V gene sequence: CDR1 LNHNV, CDR2 YYDKDF (reference sequence). The germline V and J ends were trimmed by 1 base and 5 bases, with 9 bases remaining between them. This clonotype was obtained from a boy less than two years old who had a stem cell transplant for SCID, so the T cells may come from the graft donor. The rearrangement uses TRBV15 and TRBJ2-1; D may correspond to TRBD1 or TRBD2 (5 bases each). Sample: PBMCs, mostly from graft donor cells, taken 360 days after TCRalphabeta/CD19-depleted stem cell transplant. This CDR3 is CATSRGGADNEQFF. CDR3 bases: TGTGCCACCAGCAGAGGAGGGGCAGACAATGAGCAGTTCTTC.